This record looks at one T cell receptor (beta chain) sequence and its context. The data are from a study of cytomegalovirus exposure and HLA in healthy donors. Looked up from germline, CDR1 is SGHRS and CDR2 is YFSETQ. Trimming took 4 bases from V and 1 from J; bases not matched to a gene: 7. The length of the CDR3 is 16 residues. 13 Jbeta primers and 60 Vbeta primers were used for the PCR. The method was immunoSEQ multiplex PCR; TCRdb's version includes in-frame clones alone and lacks a portion of them. The sample holds 60,000 to 70,000 clones. The clonotype originates from a boy aged 10-17 years in good health and CMV-seronegative. Specimen: PBMCs. The chain links TRBV5-1 to TRBJ2-2, with 7 bases matching TRBD1. CDR3 nucleotides: TGCGCCAGCAGCGCCAGACGACAGGGGAACACCGGGGAGCTGTTTTTT. It yields the protein CASSARRQGNTGELFF. Combining the CDR3 with reference TRBV5-1 and TRBJ2-2 gives the whole variable domain KAGVTQTPRYLIKTRGQQVTLSCSPISGHRSVSWYQQTPGQGLQFLFEYFSETQRNKGNFPGRFSGRQFSNSRSEMNVSTLELGDSALYLCASSARRQGNTGELFFGEGSRLTVL.